This T cell receptor beta chain was identified during a study of early T cells in non-severe SARS-CoV-2 infection. The CDR3 sequence is 13 residues long. The V gene's germline CDR1 is SQVTM and CDR2 ANQGSEA. V was clipped by 3 bases and J by 3 bases, with 10 bases between them. Individual cDNA molecules received unique molecular identifiers during library preparation. TCRdb called the 5' RACE reads again in MiXCR, with one record for every CDR3 protein. The sample holds tens of thousands of distinct CDR3 sequences; 9% to 15% are singletons and the top ten take 5% to 8%. Study conclusions and caveats: Matching with VDJdb favored anti-spike CD8 responses (missing private and CD4 specificities).

The table lists this clonotype with a count of one. The antigen is not known. This chain connects TRBV29-1 to TRBJ2-3; D might be TRBD1 or TRBD2, each matching 7 bases. The sequenced material came from whole blood. The sequence was obtained from an adult who was a healthcare worker with PCR-confirmed SARS-CoV-2 infection or an uninfected control (not recorded which). CDR3 in amino acids: CSVDRGGTDTQYF. The CDR3 DNA reads as TGCAGCGTTGACAGGGGGGGTACAGATACGCAGTATTTT.